This T cell receptor beta chain comes out of a study of monozygotic twins with cystic fibrosis (dated by TCRdb to the early 2020s). About the investigation overall: Around 3 micrograms of fragmented DNA went through around 15 PCR cycles to produce barcoded libraries. TCR beta repertoires were compared within and between 16 monozygotic twin pairs with cystic fibrosis so that genetic influence on V and J gene usage could be assessed. Ten female and six male twin pairs, aged roughly 2.0 to 40 years (median 9.1 years) and mostly children and adolescents, were included in the cohort. On the day of blood sampling, twins were ranked among more than 850 cohort participants for weight-for-height and for FEVPerc (FEV1 disease centile). Data for three of the twin pairs had already been reported earlier in a different context.

Measured from the cysteine to the phenylalanine, the CDR3 is 16 residues long. Of all the DNA, just the CDR3 is kept, 48 bases in frame from base 1. CDR1 and CDR2 were assigned from the germline V gene as SGHVS and FQNEAQ. The germline V end is reduced by 5 bases and the J end by 5 bases; junction bases left unmatched: 11. The twin pairs came from the European Cystic Fibrosis Twin and Sibling Study Cohort, which recruited patients from over 150 CF clinics across 14 European countries. Zygosity and CFTR genotype were confirmed in-house, and zygosity was tested by multiplex PCR of nine short tandem repeat loci. Each twin gave a peripheral blood sample, and clinical parameters were documented on that same day of blood sampling. Genomic DNA was isolated from peripheral blood cells with phenol/chloroform and kept in TE buffer at 4 degrees C. Following the manufacturer's instructions, the researchers used the immunoSEQ immune profiling system to amplify TCR beta CDR3 regions via multiplex PCR. An Illumina NextSeq system was used to carry out the sequencing. Under the source paper's analysis protocol: The immunoSEQ Analyzer platform handled processing of the sequence data, and clonality was calculated by taking the square root of Simpson's index of productive rearrangements. Similarity in V and J usage was measured by Jensen-Shannon distance, and OLGA was used to compute CDR3 generation probabilities. Shared CDR3 sequences were searched against the immuneACCESS database (August 2020) and VDJdb (December 2020). This is the immuneACCESS table as TCRdb keeps it, with only in-frame sequences that have V and J called. A part of the clones is gone; compared with another copy, unresolved V genes explain less than half, and the rest is unexplained. Clone size and the V and J calls come from that table; the DNA yielded D and trimming. Within this sample are around 35,000 clones, with over 70% of them counted one time only. Under 2% of the sample comes from the top ten.

On the study overall, not on this receptor specifically: No association turned up between shared CDR3 numbers and age, concordance or disease severity, and the cohort was small. The greatest similarity to the co-twin was observed for V gene usage in 13 of 16 pairs and for J usage in 8 of 16 pairs, which suggested genetic constraints. Sharing of nucleotide-identical clonotypes was significantly greater within monozygotic CF twin pairs than between unrelated CF individuals (P = 0.000026, Mann-Whitney). Simpson clonality was generally low (median around 0.0094), suggesting a naive-dominated repertoire, with higher clonality in the most severely affected patients.

Comment on this clone: This clone's antigen is unknown. Nothing much larger sits one base from this clone, and base qualities are not available.

Sequences were obtained from blood. This clonotype originated in a girl under 10 years old with cystic fibrosis. The sequence joins TRBV7-8 to TRBJ2-1; TRBD1 aligns with 8 central bases. The DNA is TGTGCCAGCAGCCTCCCTTGGACAGGGTTCAACAATGAGCAGTTCTTC. It specifies CASSLPWTGFNNEQFF.